The rows below give T cell receptor beta chains drawn from one sample of a study of shared clonotypes between healthy human individuals. Some clones are missing from TCRdb's copy, which holds only in-frame ones; the method was immunoSEQ multiplex PCR. Among some 2,400,000 clones listed, approximately 96% were seen once. The sample taken for sequencing was naive CD4+ T cells sorted from blood. The receptors here all came from a man between 18 and 35 years old in good health. The CDR3 runs from the conserved cysteine through the conserved F or W. The D gene is left open where the match is weak. For some rows the clone size is stated as once, few or many, or as a class when expanded; others skip it.

-	TRBV28	TRBJ1-6	-	CATYGGSNSPLHF	TGTGCCACTTATGGGGGAAGTAATTCACCCCTCCACTTT
once	TRBV10-3	TRBJ2-7	-	CAISTSYEQYF	TGTGCCATTTCCACTTCCTACGAGCAGTACTTC
-	TRBV27	TRBJ2-7	-	CASTPGSLPYEQYF	TGTGCCAGCACCCCAGGCAGCCTACCCTACGAGCAGTACTTC
-	TRBV27	TRBJ1-6	-	CASSLSGNSPLHF	TGTGCCAGCAGTTTATCGGGGAATTCACCCCTCCACTTT
-	TRBV2	TRBJ2-7	-	CASSDPASYEQYF	TGTGCCAGCAGTGACCCGGCCTCCTACGAGCAGTACTTC
-	TRBV21-1	TRBJ2-1	-	CASKDPPGRELYNEQFF	TGTGCCAGTAAGGACCCCCCAGGACGGGAATTATACAATGAGCAGTTCTTC
-	TRBV6-1	TRBJ1-5	-	CASSDGGFLTQHF	TGTGCCAGCAGTGATGGGGGATTTTTGACCCAGCATTTT
-	TRBV5-1	TRBJ1-1	TRBD1	CASRTGPDTEAFF	TGCGCCAGCAGGACAGGGCCGGACACTGAAGCTTTCTTT
-	TRBV5-6	TRBJ2-3	-	CASSFVRGTSTDTQYF	TGTGCCAGCAGCTTCGTTCGGGGCACTAGCACAGATACGCAGTATTTT
-	TRBV10-3	TRBJ2-1	-	CAIKSPQSSYNEQFF	TGTGCCATCAAGTCCCCCCAGAGCTCCTACAATGAGCAGTTCTTC
-	TRBV30	TRBJ1-6	-	CAWSVQATSNSPLHF	TGTGCCTGGAGTGTACAGGCAACGAGTAATTCACCCCTCCACTTT
-	TRBV5-4	TRBJ1-4	TRBD1	CASSGGTGQSEKLFF	TGTGCCAGCAGCGGGGGGACGGGACAGAGTGAAAAACTGTTTTTT
-	TRBV27	TRBJ2-6	-	CASSFGLLGANVLTF	TGTGCCAGCAGTTTTGGGCTCCTGGGGGCCAACGTCCTGACTTTC
-	TRBV18	TRBJ1-4	-	CASSSASSEEKLFF	TGTGCCAGCTCATCAGCCTCCTCGGAAGAAAAACTGTTTTTT
-	TRBV25-1	TRBJ2-1	TRBD2	CASQSSGMNSYNEQFF	TGTGCCAGTCAATCTAGCGGGATGAACTCCTACAATGAGCAGTTCTTC
-	TRBV19	TRBJ1-5	-	CASSIDSKSNQPQHF	TGTGCCAGTAGTATAGATAGCAAAAGCAATCAGCCCCAGCATTTT
-	TRBV2	TRBJ2-5	-	CASSRGGIQETQYF	TGTGCCAGCAGCCGAGGTGGAATTCAAGAGACCCAGTACTTC
-	TRBV7-9	TRBJ2-7	-	CASSLDGGLLSYEQYF	TGTGCCAGCAGCTTAGACGGCGGGCTACTGTCCTACGAGCAGTACTTC
-	TRBV6-5	TRBJ2-1	TRBD1	CASSVDRGTYNEQFF	TGTGCCAGCAGTGTGGACAGGGGGACCTACAATGAGCAGTTCTTC
-	TRBV25-1	TRBJ2-2	TRBD1	CATAGTGYHGELFF	TGTGCCACCGCCGGGACAGGGTACCACGGGGAGCTGTTTTTT
once	TRBV18	TRBJ2-5	-	CASSPREHQETQYF	TGTGCCAGCTCACCCAGGGAGCACCAAGAGACCCAGTACTTC
-	TRBV6-6	TRBJ2-7	-	CASSYPQTGNYEQYF	TGTGCCAGCAGTTACCCTCAGACAGGAAACTACGAGCAGTACTTC
-	TRBV14	TRBJ1-2	TRBD1	CASGSGGGYTF	TGTGCCAGCGGCTCAGGGGGAGGCTACACCTTC
-	TRBV6-5	TRBJ2-3	-	CASSEGTDTQYF	TGTGCCAGCAGTGAAGGCACAGATACGCAGTATTTT
-	TRBV7-2	TRBJ2-5	-	CASSLQGETQYF	TGTGCCAGCAGCTTGCAGGGAGAGACCCAGTACTTC
-	TRBV5-1	TRBJ2-2	-	CASSPGRVANTGELFF	TGCGCCAGCAGCCCGGGGCGGGTCGCGAACACCGGGGAGCTGTTTTTT
-	TRBV6-6	TRBJ2-7	-	CASQLGYEQYF	TGTGCCAGCCAGTTGGGGTACGAGCAGTACTTC
-	TRBV19	TRBJ2-2	-	CASSRRADELFF	TGTGCCAGTAGCCGGAGGGCGGACGAGCTGTTTTTT
-	TRBV5-6	TRBJ2-1	-	CASSWLNGNNNNEQFF	TGTGCCAGCAGCTGGTTAAACGGGAATAACAACAATGAGCAGTTCTTC
-	TRBV19	TRBJ2-5	-	CASSRLRETQYF	TGTGCCAGTAGTAGACTGAGGGAGACCCAGTACTTC
-	TRBV21-1	TRBJ1-6	-	CASQRGQASYNSPLHF	TGTGCCAGCCAGCGGGGGCAAGCCTCCTATAATTCACCCCTCCACTTT
-	TRBV7-6	TRBJ2-7	TRBD2	CASSLLLAGGSTYEQYF	TGTGCCAGCAGCTTATTACTAGCGGGAGGATCAACCTACGAGCAGTACTTC
-	TRBV4-3	TRBJ2-1	TRBD2	CASSRGTSGINNEQFF	TGCGCCAGCAGTCGCGGGACTAGCGGGATTAACAATGAGCAGTTCTTC
once	TRBV2	TRBJ1-2	-	CASSDRQINYGYTF	TGTGCCAGCAGTGATAGACAGATCAACTATGGCTACACCTTC
-	TRBV5-6	TRBJ2-5	-	CASSFERIQETQYF	TGTGCCAGCAGTTTTGAACGGATTCAAGAGACCCAGTACTTC
-	TRBV5-1	TRBJ2-1	TRBD2	CASKPLAGVRDNEQFF	TGCGCCAGCAAACCCCTAGCGGGAGTTAGGGACAATGAGCAGTTCTTC
once	TRBV7-9	TRBJ2-7	TRBD2	CASSSGTSGRVYEQYF	TGTGCCAGCAGCTCGGGGACTAGCGGGCGGGTCTACGAGCAGTACTTC
-	TRBV5-1	TRBJ2-7	-	CASSSQNPSDSYEQYF	TGCGCCAGCAGCTCCCAGAACCCTAGCGACTCCTACGAGCAGTACTTC
-	TRBV7-9	TRBJ2-3	-	CASSLPSVDTQYF	TGTGCCAGCAGCTTACCTTCCGTAGATACGCAGTATTTT
once	TRBV30	TRBJ2-4	-	CAWRATKNIQYF	TGTGCCTGGAGGGCAACTAAAAACATTCAGTACTTC
-	TRBV5-1	TRBJ2-7	-	CASSLRGYEQYF	TGCGCCAGCAGCTTACGGGGCTACGAGCAGTACTTC
-	TRBV7-7	TRBJ2-7	-	CASRRRDSCTAYEQYF	TGTGCTAGCAGACGCCGGGACTCCTGCACGGCCTACGAGCAGTACTTC
-	TRBV7-9	TRBJ1-1	TRBD1	CASSALQGAGDTEAFF	TGTGCCAGCAGCGCCCTACAGGGGGCAGGGGACACTGAAGCTTTCTTT
few	TRBV30	TRBJ2-7	-	CAWSGVVGEQYF	TGTGCCTGGTCAGGGGTGGTAGGAGAGCAGTACTTC
-	TRBV6-5	TRBJ2-7	-	CASSRQAKYEQYF	TGTGCCAGCAGCCGACAGGCGAAATACGAGCAGTACTTC
-	TRBV5-4	TRBJ1-2	-	CASSLSGSYGYTF	TGTGCCAGCAGCTTGTCAGGGAGCTATGGCTACACCTTC
-	TRBV10-3	TRBJ2-7	TRBD2	CAISESGGHSSYEQYF	TGTGCCATCAGTGAAAGCGGGGGGCACAGCTCCTACGAGCAGTACTTC
-	TRBV30	TRBJ1-1	-	CAWGQNRVEAFF	TGTGCCTGGGGCCAAAACAGGGTTGAAGCTTTCTTT
-	TRBV9	TRBJ1-1	TRBD1	CASSVMGQGATEAFF	TGTGCCAGCAGCGTAATGGGACAGGGGGCCACTGAAGCTTTCTTT
-	TRBV7-8	TRBJ1-1	-	CASSIREGTEAFF	TGTGCCAGCAGCATTCGGGAGGGCACTGAAGCTTTCTTT
-	TRBV2	TRBJ2-1	TRBD1	CASSSGQASKNEQFF	TGTGCCAGCAGTTCTGGACAGGCCTCTAAAAATGAGCAGTTCTTC
once	TRBV10-1	TRBJ2-5	TRBD2	CASSLGGSQETQYF	TGCGCCAGCAGCCTGGGCGGGAGTCAGGAGACCCAGTACTTC
-	TRBV27	TRBJ2-7	-	CASSAQGHEQYF	TGTGCCAGCAGTGCCCAGGGTCACGAGCAGTACTTC